Below, 22 T cell receptor beta chains from the same sample are listed, as sequenced in a study of chemoradiotherapy in HPV16-positive cancers. This table comes from immunoSEQ multiplex PCR, and its TCRdb copy is limited to in-frame clones, with some not included. The sample has approximately 9,000 clones, roughly 84% seen once; the top ten hold over 2%. Sequenced material: blood, taken from a patient who underwent chemoradiotherapy. The receptors shown here come from a human donor with HPV-associated anogenital cancer.

This clone has a handful of counts. This sequence joins TRBV14 and TRBJ1-2, with TRBD1 matching 7 bases. The V and J ends lost 6 bases and 4 bases, in that order; junction bases with no gene match: 11. The V gene's germline CDR1 is SGHDN and CDR2 FVKESK. This CDR3 region has 15 residues. CDR3 region: CASSLHRGWAYGYTF. As DNA, the CDR3 is TGTGCCAGCAGTCTTCACAGGGGATGGGCCTATGGCTACACCTTC.

The gene calls are TRBV5-1 and TRBJ1-5; D is uncertain. Per the germline V gene, CDR1 is SGHRS and CDR2 is YFSETQ. Trimming cost V 0 bases and J 1 base, with 8 bases left between them. The CDR3 length is 15 residues. This CDR3 reads CASSLDGFSNQPQHF. The CDR3 nucleotides are TGCGCCAGCAGCTTGGATGGTTTCAGCAATCAGCCCCAGCATTTT.

This chain uses TRBV28 with TRBJ2-7; D may be TRBD1 (6 bases). V lost 7 bases and J lost 6, with 10 bases in between. The CDR3 loop spans 11 amino acids. CDR1 is MDHEN and CDR2 is SYDVKM in the germline V gene. The CDR3 protein is CASIGTSEQYF. As DNA, the CDR3 is TGTGCCAGCATTGGGACAAGCGAGCAGTACTTC.

The chain carries TRBV6-1 and TRBJ1-1; 9 bases agree with TRBD1. Germline CDR1 MNHNS, CDR2 SASEGT. V lost 4 bases and J lost 5; bases outside the gene matches: 5. The CDR3 is made up of 14 amino acids. The DNA for the CDR3 is TGTGCCAGCAGTGCCGGGGACAGGGTGACTGAAGCTTTCTTT. Translated: CASSAGDRVTEAFF.

This clone has a handful of counts. The V gene is TRBV7-9, the J gene TRBJ2-2; the D is unclear. This CDR3 region has 13 residues. Trimming removed 5 bases at V and 4 bases at J, with 8 bases between. Germline loops: CDR1 SEHNR, CDR2 FQNEAQ (reference sequence). CDR3 sequence: CASSRGPTGELFF. The CDR3 bases are TGTGCCAGCAGCCGCGGACCCACCGGGGAGCTGTTTTTT.

A note on this clone: A read error may produce the germline difference seen at one junction end. This sequence joins TRBV5-4 and TRBJ2-7; 9 nucleotides align to TRBD2. The CDR3 has 12 amino acids. CDR1 SGHNT and CDR2 YYREEE come from the germline V gene (reference sequence). The chain's CDR3 is CASSLGLAERAF. CDR3 in DNA: TGTGCCAGCAGCTTGGGACTAGCGGAACGGGCCTTC.

This chain joins TRBV7-9 and TRBJ2-3; D is tentatively TRBD1 or TRBD2 (5 bases each). Germline CDR1 SEHNR, CDR2 FQNEAQ (reference sequence). This CDR3 has 15 residues. With 1 base removed from V and 4 bases from J, the gap between germline ends came to 12 bases. CDR3 coding DNA: TGTGCCAGCAGCTTAGTCGGGGCGGCTCCAGATACGCAGTATTTT. It encodes CASSLVGAAPDTQYF.

The genes are TRBV7-6 and TRBJ2-1, with a tentative D call TRBD2 (5 bases). With 5 bases removed from V and 7 bases from J, the gap between germline ends came to 15 bases. Looked up from germline, CDR1 is SGHVS and CDR2 is FNYEAQ. This CDR3 is 14 amino acids long. The CDR3 sequence is CASSMGFSGNEQFF. The DNA of the CDR3 is TGTGCCAGCAGCATGGGGTTTTCGGGAAATGAGCAGTTCTTC. The full variable domain, in which reference TRBV7-6 and TRBJ2-1 provide the parts outside the CDR3, is GAGVSQSPRYKVTKRGQDVALRCDPISGHVSLYWYRQALGQGPEFLTYFNYEAQQDKSGLPNDRFSAERPEGSISTLTIQRTEQRDSAMYRCASSMGFSGNEQFFGPGTRLTVL.

The chain combines TRBV7-9 with TRBJ2-7; 9 bases fit TRBD1. V shed 5 bases, J shed 1 base, and the junction held 6 bases outside the gene matches. This CDR3 is 15 amino acids long. From germline, CDR1 is SEHNR and CDR2 FQNEAQ (reference sequence). The CDR3 region is CASSPGQGRSYEQYF. For the CDR3, the DNA is TGTGCCAGCAGCCCTGGACAGGGGAGATCCTACGAGCAGTACTTC.

The genes are TRBV7-9 and TRBJ2-1; the D gene is possibly TRBD1 (6 bases). Germline V lookup: CDR1 SEHNR, CDR2 FQNEAQ (reference sequence). The CDR3 extends over 15 amino acids. Trimming took off 1 base at V and 3 bases at J, with 10 bases between the two ends. The CDR3 DNA is TGTGCCAGCAGCTTAGGGGGGCCCCGCTACAATGAGCAGTTCTTC. Translating gives CASSLGGPRYNEQFF. Based on the CDR3 plus reference TRBV7-9 and TRBJ2-1, the full variable domain is DTGVSQNPRHKITKRGQNVTFRCDPISEHNRLYWYRQTLGQGPEFLTYFQNEAQLEKSRLLSDRFSAERPKGSFSTLEIQRTEQGDSAMYLCASSLGGPRYNEQFFGPGTRLTVL.

The V and J genes are TRBV28 and TRBJ2-5, with D possibly called TRBD1 or TRBD2 (6 bases each). The V gene lost 4 bases and the J gene lost 4 bases, with 16 bases spanning the gap. Germline assignment: CDR1 MDHEN and CDR2 SYDVKM. The CDR3 is made up of 15 amino acids. The CDR3 DNA sequence: TGTGCCAGCAGTTCTCCCCCCAGGGGAGGAGAGACCCAGTACTTC. This codes for CASSSPPRGGETQYF. The full variable domain, with the rest looked up from reference TRBV28 and TRBJ2-5, is DVKVTQSSRYLVKRTGEKVFLECVQDMDHENMFWYRQDPGLGLRLIYFSYDVKMKEKGDIPEGYSVSREKKERFSLILESASTNQTSMYLCASSSPPRGGETQYFGPGTRLLVL.

The chain combines TRBV18 with TRBJ2-5; D is unclear. CDR1 is KGHSH, CDR2 LQKENI, per germline. Trimming pared 6 bases from V and 2 bases from J, leaving 10 bases between. This CDR3 region has 13 residues. The CDR3 protein is CASSPWGQETQYF. DNA of the CDR3: TGTGCCAGCTCCCCCTGGGGACAAGAGACCCAGTACTTC.

This clone has only a few counts. V and J are TRBV29-1 and TRBJ2-6; possibly TRBD2 for D (5 bases). Trimming removed 4 bases from V and 0 bases from J, with 16 bases in between. The CDR3 totals 17 residues. Germline V gene data show CDR1 as SQVTM and CDR2 as ANQGSEA. CDR3 protein: CSVGGPDGYSGANVLTF. For the CDR3, the DNA is TGCAGCGTTGGCGGGCCCGACGGATACTCTGGGGCCAACGTCCTGACTTTC.

V gene TRBV29-1 combines with J gene TRBJ1-1, with D hard to call. The V gene's germline CDR1 is SQVTM and CDR2 ANQGSEA. V lost 7 bases to trimming and J lost 1 base, with 13 bases between them. CDR3 length: 13 amino acids. The CDR3 DNA is TGCAGCGCCCCATCTCGAGGGAACACTGAAGCTTTCTTT. Translating gives CSAPSRGNTEAFF.

The J gene is TRBJ2-7, the V gene TRBV2; 10 nucleotides agree with TRBD1. Germline CDR1 SNHLY, CDR2 FYNNEI. The CDR3 covers 18 residues. The trim removed 5 bases at V and 0 bases at J, leaving 13 bases unmatched. The CDR3 sequence is CASSPWTGGDLSSYEQYF. The CDR3 region has the DNA TGTGCCAGCAGTCCTTGGACAGGGGGAGACCTAAGCTCCTACGAGCAGTACTTC.

The gene calls are TRBV27 and TRBJ1-1; D perhaps matches TRBD1 (6 bases). The CDR3 totals 14 residues. V lost 7 bases, J lost 6 bases, and 18 bases lay in between. The V gene's germline CDR1 is MNHEY and CDR2 SMNVEV (reference sequence). CDR3 residues: CASIRIGGAPEAFF. The DNA of the CDR3 is TGTGCCAGCATACGGATAGGGGGGGCACCTGAAGCTTTCTTT.

V gene TRBV7-3 combines with J gene TRBJ2-5; possible D gene TRBD2, 5 bases. This CDR3 comprises 14 residues. Germline assignment: CDR1 SGHTA and CDR2 FQGTGA. Trimming removed 5 bases at V and 3 bases at J, with 13 bases between. In DNA form, the CDR3 reads TGTGCCAGCAGCCCCAGCGGCAGTGAAGAGACCCAGTACTTC. Its protein is CASSPSGSEETQYF.

In DNA form, the CDR3 reads TGTGCTAGTGGTTCCGGTGAGGGGACCTCCTACGAGCAGTACTTC. Translating it yields CASGSGEGTSYEQYF. V is TRBV12-5 and J is TRBJ2-7; D might be TRBD1 or TRBD2, each matching 5 bases. Germline assignment: CDR1 LGHNT and CDR2 FRNRAP. This CDR3 is built from 15 residues. Trimming left V 4 bases short and J 0 bases short, with 13 bases between.

The V and J genes are TRBV4-1 and TRBJ2-4; D is undetermined. This CDR3 has 17 residues. Looked up from germline, CDR1 is MGHRA and CDR2 is YSYEKL. Trimming stripped 2 bases from V and 0 bases from J, with 14 bases between. This chain's CDR3 is CASSQIERLLAKNIQYF. Here the CDR3 DNA reads TGCGCCAGCAGCCAAATTGAGAGACTGCTAGCCAAAAACATTCAGTACTTC.

The chain couples TRBV7-2 to TRBJ2-3; tentative D call: TRBD2 (6 bases). V was pared by 1 base and J by 8 bases, with 19 bases between. The length of the CDR3 is 16 residues. Germline V lookup: CDR1 SGHTA, CDR2 FQGNSA. The CDR3 sequence is CASSLEAGTRPGTQYF. In nucleotides, the CDR3 is TGTGCCAGCAGCTTAGAGGCGGGGACGAGGCCAGGTACGCAGTATTTT.

This sequence joins TRBV6-1 and TRBJ2-6; D is undetermined. Trimming stripped 8 bases from V and 4 bases from J, with 9 bases between. Germline V CDR1 and CDR2: MNHNS, SASEGT. The CDR3 extends over 13 amino acids. The CDR3 DNA follows: TGTGCCAGCGGGTCAAGCGGGGCCAACGTCCTGACTTTC. Its protein product is CASGSSGANVLTF.

The chain has TRBV6-1 and TRBJ2-7; D call uncertain. The CDR3 loop spans 10 amino acids. CDR1 is MNHNS, CDR2 SASEGT, per germline. The ends were cut back, 4 bases at V and 7 bases at J, with 5 bases in the middle. The CDR3 DNA reads TGTGCCAGCAGTGGTTGGGAGCAGTACTTC. Encoded protein: CASSGWEQYF.